Listed here are 13 T cell receptor beta chains from one sample, sequenced in a study of T-cell memory formation after mild COVID-19. TCRdb ran MiXCR on the 5' RACE reads and lists one entry per CDR3 protein. Of 250,000 to 300,000 distinct CDR3 sequences detected, around 15% appear once; the ten largest clones hold approximately 23%. Material: PBMCs or a T cell subset sorted from them (not recorded which). These TCRs come from a man younger than 35 who had mild COVID-19 (a few samples of this study predate the infection). Cell type and time point are not known.

The chain employs TRBV28 and TRBJ2-7; tentatively, D is TRBD1 or TRBD2 (5 bases each). This CDR3 has 16 amino acids. The germline V gene has CDR1 MDHEN and CDR2 SYDVKM. With 2 bases removed from V and 2 bases from J, the gap between germline ends came to 16 bases. CDR3 nucleotide sequence: TGTGCCAGCAGTTTAAGATCCGGGGCGGGCGCCTACGAGCAGTACGTC. Its translation: CASSLRSGAGAYEQYV.

The chain is built from TRBV4-2 and TRBJ2-5; either TRBD1 or TRBD2 may supply D (5 bases each). The CDR3 sequence is 16 residues long. The germline CDR1 and CDR2 sequences are LGHNA and YNFKEQ. The V gene lost 5 bases and the J gene lost 1 base, with 17 bases spanning the gap. Here the CDR3 DNA reads TGTGCCAGCAGCGCTAATGGTGAGGGGACCCAAGAGACCCAGTACTTC. As protein: CASSANGEGTQETQYF.

This clonotype has more than one count but fewer than ten. V and J are TRBV24-1 and TRBJ2-1, with TRBD2 matching over 14 bases. Looked up from germline, CDR1 is KGHDR and CDR2 is SFDVKD. The CDR3 contains 14 residues. V gave up 7 bases and J gave up 9 bases; unmatched junction bases: 4. In nucleotides, the CDR3 is TGTGCCACCAGGCCGGGACTAGCGGGGGCTGAGCAGTTCTTC. This gives the protein CATRPGLAGAEQFF.

In its sample, this clonotype was seen a few times. The V and J genes are TRBV18 and TRBJ2-3; a weak D match, TRBD2 (5 bases). CDR3 length: 15 residues. V was trimmed by 3 bases and J by 1 base, leaving 11 bases between them. Germline V gives CDR1 KGHSH, CDR2 LQKENI. CDR3 nucleotides: TGTGCCAGCTCACCTGCTAGCAGGCGCACAGATACGCAGTATTTT. Amino acid sequence: CASSPASRRTDTQYF.

This clonotype showed up many times. The gene calls are TRBV7-7 and TRBJ2-1; TRBD2 agrees at 10 bases. The germline V gene encodes CDR1 SSHAT and CDR2 FNYEAQ (reference sequence). V was clipped by 5 bases and J by 9 bases; unmatched bases: 13. The length of the CDR3 is 16 residues. CDR3 DNA: TGTGCCAGCAGCATCAATCTAGCGGGGGCAGGTAGTGAGCAGTTCTTC. Protein product: CASSINLAGAGSEQFF. Using reference TRBV7-7 and TRBJ2-1 for the parts outside the CDR3, the full variable domain is GAGVSQSPRYKVTKRGQDVTLRCDPISSHATLYWYQQALGQGPEFLTYFNYEAQPDKSGLPSDRFSAERPEGSISTLTIQRTEQRDSAMYRCASSINLAGAGSEQFFGPGTRLTVL.

The sample holds a few counts of this clonotype. J is TRBJ1-2 and V is TRBV6-5; D gene ambiguous. Germline lookup yields CDR1 MNHEY and CDR2 SVGAGI. Trimming shortened V by 5 bases and J by 1 base, and 8 bases separated the two germline ends. The CDR3 loop spans 13 amino acids. In nucleotides, the CDR3 is TGTGCCAGCAGTGTCTCAAGTAACTATGGCTACACCTTC. Translated: CASSVSSNYGYTF.

A few counts support this clonotype. This chain uses TRBV20-1 with TRBJ2-3; 12 positions match TRBD2. Germline loops: CDR1 DFQATT, CDR2 SNEGSKA (reference sequence). The CDR3 covers 15 residues. The junction had 3 bases not matched to a gene; V was cut back by 5 bases and J by 0 bases. The CDR3 nucleotides are TGCAGTGCTTCTGGGACTAGCGGGAGCACAGATACGCAGTATTTT. As protein: CSASGTSGSTDTQYF.

Only a few counts were recorded for this clonotype. The V call is TRBV20-1, the J call TRBJ1-1, with a weak D call TRBD1 (5 bases). Germline CDR1 DFQATT, CDR2 SNEGSKA (reference sequence). Trimming stripped 0 bases from V and 4 bases from J, with 18 bases between. The CDR3 has 16 amino acids. The CDR3 region is CSARDARVTALTEAFF. The CDR3 DNA is TGCAGTGCTAGAGATGCGCGCGTGACAGCACTCACTGAAGCTTTCTTT.

The V call is TRBV9, the J call TRBJ2-1, with 10 bases aligning to TRBD1. The CDR3 is made up of 16 amino acids. CDR1 and CDR2 from the germline V gene are SGDLS and YYNGEE. Germline trimming cut 3 bases from V and 4 bases from J; bases unmatched to any gene: 7. The CDR3 nucleotides read TGTGCCAGCAGCGCCCGGGGGGACAGGGGATACAATGAGCAGTTCTTC. Protein sequence: CASSARGDRGYNEQFF.

A remark on this clonotype: This may arise from a read error, as a much more abundant clone is one base away. The genes are TRBV6-5 and TRBJ1-2, with D tentatively TRBD1 (6 bases). CDR3 length: 13 residues. Germline CDR1 reads MNHEY; CDR2 reads SVGAGI. The CDR3 sequence is CASRAGQFYVYTF. The CDR3 DNA sequence: TGTGCCAGCAGAGCCGGACAGTTCTATGTCTACACCTTC.

This clonotype was observed a few times. The chain joins TRBV27 to TRBJ2-1; 7 bases are shared with TRBD1. The CDR3 consists of 14 residues. Germline V lookup: CDR1 MNHEY, CDR2 SMNVEV (reference sequence). The V segment lost 2 bases and the J segment 10 bases; nucleotides outside the gene matches: 8. The CDR3 sequence is CASSLTDRAQEQFF. As DNA, the CDR3 is TGTGCCAGCAGTTTAACCGACAGGGCACAGGAGCAGTTCTTC.

J is TRBJ1-4 and V is TRBV6-5; no definite D call. CDR3 length equals 14 residues. V lost 10 bases, J lost 8 bases, and 20 bases lay in between. CDR1 is MNHEY and CDR2 is SVGAGI in the germline V gene. CDR3 residues: CATSSTLRPEKLFF. CDR3 DNA: TGTGCCACCTCTTCCACCCTCCGGCCGGAAAAACTGTTTTTT.

This clonotype was seen a handful of times. The CDR3 loop reads CASSLAGGWTNEQFF. CDR3 bases: TGTGCCAGCAGCTTAGCGGGGGGGTGGACGAATGAGCAGTTCTTC. This sequence joins TRBV7-9 and TRBJ2-1; 7 bases fit TRBD2. The V and J ends lost 0 bases and 7 bases, in that order; junction bases with no gene match: 6. The CDR3 loop spans 15 amino acids. Germline V gene sequence: CDR1 SEHNR, CDR2 FQNEAQ (reference sequence).